The rows below give T cell receptor beta chains drawn from one sample of a study of shared clonotypes between healthy human individuals. Repertoires were generated with immunoSEQ multiplex PCR, while TCRdb's copy carries only in-frame clones and drops some. The repertoire holds approximately 2.5 million clones, with 85% to 95% as singletons. The sequencing input was naive CD4+ T cells sorted from blood. These receptor sequences come from a man younger than 30 in good health. CDR3s include the opening cysteine and the closing phenylalanine or tryptophan. The order of the fields is V gene, CDR3 protein.

v_gene: TRBV5-6; CDR3aa: CASSFGLAGGSTDTQYF
v_gene: TRBV7-2; CDR3aa: CASSAGALNYGYTF
v_gene: TRBV7-9; CDR3aa: CASSPGTSGIETQYF
v_gene: TRBV29-1; CDR3aa: CSVGGSNEKLFF
v_gene: TRBV28; CDR3aa: CASSFNTHPDTQYF
v_gene: TRBV19; CDR3aa: CASSSGLPLTGQPQHF
v_gene: TRBV18; CDR3aa: CASSPYTGSGNEKLFF
v_gene: TRBV2; CDR3aa: CASTIWTSGDDEQYF
v_gene: TRBV7-2; CDR3aa: CASSGGIPETQYF
v_gene: TRBV28; CDR3aa: CASSLDQGATYEQYF
v_gene: TRBV4-1; CDR3aa: CASSQSAGDGSYNSPLHF
v_gene: TRBV5-1; CDR3aa: CASSSRTGRVTEAFF
v_gene: TRBV9; CDR3aa: CASSSEVNTEAFF
v_gene: TRBV11-2; CDR3aa: CASSLGTLNTGELFF
v_gene: TRBV11-2; CDR3aa: CASSLYIGENEQFF
v_gene: TRBV6-1; CDR3aa: CASSEQSSRGNGYTF
v_gene: TRBV7-2; CDR3aa: CASSSYVSYEQYF
v_gene: TRBV30; CDR3aa: CAWSVVYNEQFF
v_gene: TRBV6-5; CDR3aa: CASSYAGFMNTEAFF
v_gene: TRBV7-9; CDR3aa: CASSLINRPSFETQYF
v_gene: TRBV10-3; CDR3aa: CAISTGFYGSNQPQHF
v_gene: TRBV5-1; CDR3aa: CASSFGDSRNEQFF
v_gene: TRBV10-1; CDR3aa: CASSITLGNEQFF
v_gene: TRBV28; CDR3aa: CASSSAGPLGNYGYTF
v_gene: TRBV28; CDR3aa: CASSPSDRARCFF
v_gene: TRBV2; CDR3aa: CASAGRSRGYTF
v_gene: TRBV6-1; CDR3aa: CASINPRGGGYTQYF
v_gene: TRBV6-1; CDR3aa: CASSESVTHTDTQYF
v_gene: TRBV27; CDR3aa: CASSQPGGSSYEQYF
v_gene: TRBV19; CDR3aa: CASSAGSYNEQFF
v_gene: TRBV19; CDR3aa: CASSTRDNNEQFF
v_gene: TRBV6-1; CDR3aa: CASSESGTREQFF
v_gene: TRBV6-6; CDR3aa: CAVRDSSYEQYF
v_gene: TRBV2; CDR3aa: CASREQGYIQYF
v_gene: TRBV14; CDR3aa: CASSPKSTSGRRTGELFF
v_gene: TRBV6-6; CDR3aa: CASRQGGSYEQYF
v_gene: TRBV10-3; CDR3aa: CAISGPTDTQYF
v_gene: TRBV16; CDR3aa: CASSQSTTGTPYNEQFF
v_gene: TRBV4-1; CDR3aa: CASSPYGVTPSTDTQYF
v_gene: TRBV18; CDR3aa: CASSPLGKETQYF